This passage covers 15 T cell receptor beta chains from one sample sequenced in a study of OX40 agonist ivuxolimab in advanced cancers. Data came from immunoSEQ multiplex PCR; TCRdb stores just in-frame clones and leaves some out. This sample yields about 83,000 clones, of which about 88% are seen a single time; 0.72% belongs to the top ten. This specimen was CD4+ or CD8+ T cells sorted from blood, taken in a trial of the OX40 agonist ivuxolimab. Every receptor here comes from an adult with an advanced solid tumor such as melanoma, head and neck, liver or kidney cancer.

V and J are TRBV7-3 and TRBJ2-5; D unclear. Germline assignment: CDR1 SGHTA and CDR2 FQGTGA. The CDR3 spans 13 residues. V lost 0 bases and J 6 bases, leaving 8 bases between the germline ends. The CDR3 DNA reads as TGTGCCAGCAGCTTAACCACCCAGCAGACCCAGTACTTC. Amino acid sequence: CASSLTTQQTQYF.

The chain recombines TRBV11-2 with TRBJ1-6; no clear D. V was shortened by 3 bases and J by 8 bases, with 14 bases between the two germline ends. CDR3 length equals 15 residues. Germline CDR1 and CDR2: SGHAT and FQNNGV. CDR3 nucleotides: TGTGCCAGCAGCTTCGGCAGGCCGTGGGATTCACCCCTCCACTTT. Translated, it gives CASSFGRPWDSPLHF.

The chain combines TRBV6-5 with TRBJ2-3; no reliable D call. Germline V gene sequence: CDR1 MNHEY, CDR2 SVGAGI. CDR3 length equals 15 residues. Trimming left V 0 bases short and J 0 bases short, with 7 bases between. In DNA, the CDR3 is TGTGCCAGCAGTTACTCGCCGTACAGCACAGATACGCAGTATTTT. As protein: CASSYSPYSTDTQYF.

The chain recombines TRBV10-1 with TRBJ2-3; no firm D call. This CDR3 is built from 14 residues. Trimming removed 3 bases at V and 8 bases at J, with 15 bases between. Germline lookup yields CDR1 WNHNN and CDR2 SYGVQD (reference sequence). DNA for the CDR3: TGCGCCAGCAGTGATCCGAACCTCCGCGGTACGCAGTATTTT. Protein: CASSDPNLRGTQYF.

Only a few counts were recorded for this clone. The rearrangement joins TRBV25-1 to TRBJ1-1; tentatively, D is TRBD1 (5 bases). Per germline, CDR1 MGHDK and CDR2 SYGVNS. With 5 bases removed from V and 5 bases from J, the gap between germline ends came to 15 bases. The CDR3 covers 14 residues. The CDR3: CASSFRGEGTEAFF. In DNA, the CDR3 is TGTGCCAGCAGTTTTCGAGGGGAGGGAACTGAAGCTTTCTTT.

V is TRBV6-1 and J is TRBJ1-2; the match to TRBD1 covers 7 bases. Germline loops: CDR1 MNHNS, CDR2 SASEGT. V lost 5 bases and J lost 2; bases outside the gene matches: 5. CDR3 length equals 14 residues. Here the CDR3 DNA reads TGTGCCAGCAGTCCGGGACAGCTCAACTATGGCTACACCTTC. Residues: CASSPGQLNYGYTF.

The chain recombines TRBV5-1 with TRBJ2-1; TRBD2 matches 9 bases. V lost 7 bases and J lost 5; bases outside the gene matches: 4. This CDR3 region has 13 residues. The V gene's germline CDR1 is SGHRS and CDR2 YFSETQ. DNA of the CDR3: TGCGCCAGCTCTAGCGGGAAGGACAATGAGCAGTTCTTC. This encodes CASSSGKDNEQFF. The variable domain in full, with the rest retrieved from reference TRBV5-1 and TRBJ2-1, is KAGVTQTPRYLIKTRGQQVTLSCSPISGHRSVSWYQQTPGQGLQFLFEYFSETQRNKGNFPGRFSGRQFSNSRSEMNVSTLELGDSALYLCASSSGKDNEQFFGPGTRLTVL.

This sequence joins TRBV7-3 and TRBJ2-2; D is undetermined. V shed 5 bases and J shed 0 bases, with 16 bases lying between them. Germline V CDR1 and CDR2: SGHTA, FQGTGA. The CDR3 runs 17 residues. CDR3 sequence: CASSGKAGSSNTGELFF. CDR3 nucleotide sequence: TGTGCCAGCAGCGGAAAGGCCGGCAGTTCGAACACCGGGGAGCTGTTTTTT.

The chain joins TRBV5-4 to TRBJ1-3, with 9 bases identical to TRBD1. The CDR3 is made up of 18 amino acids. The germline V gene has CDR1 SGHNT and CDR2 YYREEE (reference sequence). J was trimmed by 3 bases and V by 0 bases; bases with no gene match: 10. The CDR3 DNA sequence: TGTGCCAGCAGCTTGGGGGGGTCTGGGACAGGGCATGGAAACACCATATATTTT. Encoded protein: CASSLGGSGTGHGNTIYF. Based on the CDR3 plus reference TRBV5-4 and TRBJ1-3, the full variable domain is ETGVTQSPTHLIKTRGQQVTLRCSSQSGHNTVSWYQQALGQGPQFIFQYYREEENGRGNFPPRFSGLQFPNYSSELNVNALELDDSALYLCASSLGGSGTGHGNTIYFGEGSWLTVV.

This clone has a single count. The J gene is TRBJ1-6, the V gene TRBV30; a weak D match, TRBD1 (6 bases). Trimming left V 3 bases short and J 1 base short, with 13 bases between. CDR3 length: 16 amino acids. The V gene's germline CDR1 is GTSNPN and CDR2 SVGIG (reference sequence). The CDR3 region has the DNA TGTGCCTGGAGGGTTGGGGGGCCGTCCTATAATTCACCCCTCCACTTT. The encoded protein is CAWRVGGPSYNSPLHF.

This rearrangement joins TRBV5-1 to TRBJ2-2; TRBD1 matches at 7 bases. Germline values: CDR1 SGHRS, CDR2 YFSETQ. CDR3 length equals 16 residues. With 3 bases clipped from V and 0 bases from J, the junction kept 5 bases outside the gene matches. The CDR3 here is CASSYTGDANTGELFF. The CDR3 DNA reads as TGCGCCAGCAGCTATACAGGGGACGCGAACACCGGGGAGCTGTTTTTT.

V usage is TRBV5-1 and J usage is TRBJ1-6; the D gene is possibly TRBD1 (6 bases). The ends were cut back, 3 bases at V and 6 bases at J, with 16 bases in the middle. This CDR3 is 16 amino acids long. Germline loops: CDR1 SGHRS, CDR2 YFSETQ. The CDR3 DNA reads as TGCGCCAGCAGCTCGGGTGGGGCAGGGGTTAATTCACCCCTCCACTTT. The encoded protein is CASSSGGAGVNSPLHF.

This chain's CDR3 is CASSFVGDEQYF. The CDR3 region has the DNA TGTGCCAGCAGCTTCGTGGGAGACGAGCAGTACTTC. The V and J genes are TRBV7-9 and TRBJ2-7, with a tentative D call TRBD2 (5 bases). V lost 3 bases to trimming and J lost 5 bases, with 8 bases between them. Germline-derived CDR1 and CDR2 are SEHNR and FQNEAQ (reference sequence). CDR3 size: 12 residues. Supplemented by reference TRBV7-9 and TRBJ2-7, the full variable domain reads DTGVSQNPRHKITKRGQNVTFRCDPISEHNRLYWYRQTLGQGPEFLTYFQNEAQLEKSRLLSDRFSAERPKGSFSTLEIQRTEQGDSAMYLCASSFVGDEQYFGPGTRLTVT.

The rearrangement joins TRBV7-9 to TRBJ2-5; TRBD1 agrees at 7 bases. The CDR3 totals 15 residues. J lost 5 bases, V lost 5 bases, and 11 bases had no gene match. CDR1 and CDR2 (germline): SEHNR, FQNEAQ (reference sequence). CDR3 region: CASSLGGMLRETQYF. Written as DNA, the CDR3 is TGTGCCAGCAGCCTAGGGGGCATGTTGCGGGAGACCCAGTACTTC.

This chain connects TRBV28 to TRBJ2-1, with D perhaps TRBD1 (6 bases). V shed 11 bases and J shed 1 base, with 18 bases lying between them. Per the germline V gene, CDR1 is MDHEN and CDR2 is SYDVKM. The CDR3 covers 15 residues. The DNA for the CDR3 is TGTGCCGCACAGGGCGCGGACAGATCCTACAATGAGCAGTTCTTC. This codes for CAAQGADRSYNEQFF.